This TCR beta chain was profiled in a study of human T cells and chemical hapten exposure. TCRdb reanalysed the RACE reads using MiXCR and keeps one entry per CDR3 protein. The sample yields roughly 96,000 distinct CDR3 sequences, 9.3% seen once. CDR1 and CDR2 from the germline V gene are MNHNS and SASEGT. The CDR3 runs to 12 residues. Trimming removed 4 bases at V and 0 bases at J, with 3 bases between. The time point here: patch test 2, 6 weeks after DPC sensitization. Treatment denoted: therapeutic diphenylcyclopropenone sensitization with weekly scalp DPC. Unfractionated whole blood yielded total RNA.

The sequencing used whole blood, collected in connection with sensitization to the hapten diphenylcyclopropenone (DPC). The receptor comes from a woman in her forties with alopecia areata. Some clones in this sample may be carry-over from other donors' samples. The V gene is TRBV6-1, the J gene TRBJ1-1; D gene unclear. The CDR3 DNA reads TGTGCCAGCAGTGTATTGAACACTGAAGCTTTCTTT. This sequence encodes CASSVLNTEAFF.